The TCR beta chain described here comes from a study of T-cell memory formation after mild COVID-19. Germline V gene lookup returns CDR1 DFQATT and CDR2 SNEGSKA (reference sequence). This CDR3 is built from 14 residues. V dropped 5 bases and J dropped 6 bases, with 14 bases sitting between them. About this clonotype itself: Its antigen is unknown.

Study outcomes and limitations: Largely, contracting CD4+ clones fell within CM and EM, and contracting CD8+ clones within EMRA.

TCRdb passed the 5' RACE reads through MiXCR, listing each CDR3 protein once. This sample has some 300,000 distinct CDR3 sequences; less than 25% occur once, and the top ten carry roughly 23%. The sample comprised PBMCs or a T cell subset sorted from them (not recorded which). This TCR derives from a young man who had mild COVID-19 (a few samples of this study predate the infection). Cell type and time point are not known. The chain uses TRBV20-1 and TRBJ1-6; the D gene is possibly TRBD1 (5 bases). As DNA, the CDR3 is TGCAGTGCTTCTAGACAGCGACCTAATTCACCCCTCCACTTT. Its translation is CSASRQRPNSPLHF.